Below are 21 T cell receptor beta chains sequenced from a single sample in a study of neurological immune-mediated disorders. TCRdb reanalysed the 5' RACE reads using MiXCR and keeps one entry per CDR3 protein. The sample includes about 80,000 distinct CDR3 sequences, about 9.4% seen only once; the top ten take 1.7%. Source material: PBMCs. Receptors originate from a man in his fifties in good health.

At least ten counts were recorded for this clonotype. The rearrangement links TRBV19 to TRBJ2-7; no clear D gene. The V gene lost 8 bases and the J gene lost 2 bases, with 16 bases spanning the gap. Germline loops: CDR1 LNHDA, CDR2 SQIVND (reference sequence). The CDR3 runs to 14 residues. CDR3 in amino acids: CASGVGPVPYEQYF. CDR3 in DNA: TGTGCCAGTGGTGTGGGTCCGGTACCCTACGAGCAGTACTTC.

This clonotype came up many times. The chain joins TRBV20-1 to TRBJ2-2, with 8 nucleotides matching TRBD2. Germline V gene sequence: CDR1 DFQATT, CDR2 SNEGSKA (reference sequence). The CDR3 is made up of 16 amino acids. Trimming at V came to 6 bases and at J to 0 bases, leaving 9 bases not matched to a gene. CDR3 residues: CSAFAGGHSNTGELFF. The CDR3 coding sequence is TGCAGTGCCTTCGCGGGGGGCCATTCGAACACCGGGGAGCTGTTTTTT.

This clonotype was recorded many times. This rearrangement joins TRBV6-2 or TRBV6-3 to TRBJ2-1; maybe TRBD2 (5 bases). This CDR3 contains 15 residues. Germline V CDR1 and CDR2: MNHEY, SVGEGT. The V end was cut by 9 bases, the J end by 5 bases, with 20 bases between. CDR3 in amino acids: CASRSGGGLHNEQFF. The CDR3 bases are TGTGCCAGTCGGTCTGGAGGAGGTCTCCACAATGAGCAGTTCTTC.

This clonotype was found many times. DNA of the CDR3: TGTGCCACCCAGAGGACTACCGATGAGCAGTTCTTC. Its translation is CATQRTTDEQFF. J is TRBJ2-1 and V is TRBV2; TRBD2 is a possible D gene (6 bases). Germline-derived CDR1 and CDR2 are SNHLY and FYNNEI. V dropped 10 bases and J dropped 8 bases, with 15 bases sitting between them. CDR3 length: 12 amino acids.

This clonotype was recorded at least ten times. The V gene is TRBV7-2, the J gene TRBJ1-1; D is uncertain. Germline V CDR1 and CDR2: SGHTA, FQGNSA. This CDR3 is built from 16 residues. The V end was cut by 5 bases, the J end by 1 base, with 17 bases between. CDR3 sequence: CASSPRFVAENTEAFF. The CDR3 bases are TGTGCCAGCAGCCCACGTTTCGTCGCTGAGAACACTGAAGCTTTCTTT. The full variable domain, in which reference TRBV7-2 and TRBJ1-1 provide the parts outside the CDR3, is GAGVSQSPSNKVTEKGKDVELRCDPISGHTALYWYRQSLGQGLEFLIYFQGNSAPDKSGLPSDRFSAERTGGSVSTLTIQRTQQEDSAVYLCASSPRFVAENTEAFFGQGTRLTVV.

This clonotype appeared many times. The chain couples TRBV20-1 to TRBJ2-1, with D possibly matching TRBD2 (5 bases). V was pared by 3 bases and J by 10 bases, with 16 bases between. Germline assignment: CDR1 DFQATT and CDR2 SNEGSKA (reference sequence). The CDR3 runs to 13 residues. CDR3 in DNA: TGCAGTGCTAGCAGTGGGAGCGGAGGCGAGCAGTTCTTC. This translates into CSASSGSGGEQFF.

This clonotype has a count of ten or more. Written as DNA, the CDR3 is TGTGCCATCAGTGACGGGGGCCAAGAGACCCAGTACTTC. Translation gives CAISDGGQETQYF. The chain uses TRBV10-3 and TRBJ2-5; possible D gene TRBD2, 6 bases. Germline CDR1 and CDR2: ENHRY and SYGVKD. There are 13 residues in the CDR3. V lost 3 bases to trimming and J lost 1 base, with 6 bases between them.

This clonotype occurred many times. The chain is built from TRBV10-3 and TRBJ2-7; the match to TRBD1 covers 7 bases. Germline V gives CDR1 ENHRY, CDR2 SYGVKD. The V and J ends lost 5 bases and 6 bases, in that order; junction bases with no gene match: 4. The CDR3 consists of 12 residues. The CDR3 here is CAISPGQLEQYF. In DNA form, the CDR3 reads TGTGCCATCAGTCCGGGACAGCTCGAGCAGTACTTC.

This clonotype was seen repeatedly, ten times or more. V gene TRBV29-1 combines with J gene TRBJ2-7, with D unclear. V was shortened by 0 bases and J by 7 bases, with 16 bases between the two germline ends. CDR3 size: 14 residues. Germline-derived CDR1 and CDR2 are SQVTM and ANQGSEA. The CDR3 loop is CSVEDDQSWGEQYF. The CDR3, as DNA: TGCAGCGTTGAAGATGACCAGAGTTGGGGTGAGCAGTACTTC.

This clonotype showed up just a few times. This chain joins TRBV30 and TRBJ2-7, with 11 bases fitting TRBD1. Germline values: CDR1 GTSNPN, CDR2 SVGIG (reference sequence). The length of the CDR3 is 14 residues. Trimming cost V 3 bases and J 4 bases; bases outside gene matches: 5. In nucleotides, the CDR3 is TGTGCCTGGAGCGCCGGGACAGGGGGTTACGAGCAGTACTTC. It encodes CAWSAGTGGYEQYF.

Many counts were recorded for this clonotype. J is TRBJ2-5 and V is TRBV7-9; 9 bases agree with TRBD1. The CDR3 runs 14 residues. The V gene's germline CDR1 is SEHNR and CDR2 FQNEAQ (reference sequence). V lost 3 bases to trimming and J lost 5 bases; unmatched junction nucleotides: 4. In nucleotides, the CDR3 is TGTGCCAGCAGCTTCGACAGGGGGAAGGAGACCCAGTACTTC. This sequence encodes CASSFDRGKETQYF.

In its sample, this clonotype was seen many times. V gene TRBV12-3 or TRBV12-4 combines with J gene TRBJ1-1, with D perhaps matching TRBD1 (6 bases). The CDR3 totals 12 residues. V lost 3 bases, J lost 11 bases, and 13 bases lay in between. CDR3 bases: TGTGCCAGCAGTTTTTATCGGGGGGCGGCTTTCTTT. The encoded protein is CASSFYRGAAFF.

This clonotype was detected many times. The chain uses TRBV7-3 and TRBJ2-7; D is tentatively TRBD1 or TRBD2 (5 bases each). The CDR3 runs to 13 residues. CDR1 and CDR2 (germline): SGHTA, FQGTGA. The V and J ends lost 5 bases and 4 bases respectively, with 12 bases between them. CDR3 amino acids: CASSPGPPYEQYF. CDR3 in DNA: TGTGCCAGCAGCCCGGGACCGCCGTACGAGCAGTACTTC.

This clonotype was counted at least ten times. The chain employs TRBV7-9 and TRBJ2-5; 8 positions agree with TRBD2. CDR3 length: 14 amino acids. V lost 4 bases and J lost 1; bases outside the gene matches: 2. CDR1 is SEHNR, CDR2 FQNEAQ, per germline (reference sequence). The CDR3 sequence: CASSWGLVQETQYF. For the CDR3, the DNA is TGTGCCAGCAGCTGGGGACTAGTCCAAGAGACCCAGTACTTC.

This clonotype was counted at least ten times. The V call is TRBV7-2, the J call TRBJ2-5; a possible D gene is TRBD1 (6 bases). Germline CDR1 reads SGHTA; CDR2 reads FQGNSA. The CDR3 is made up of 15 amino acids. V lost 1 base and J lost 4, with 13 bases in between. This CDR3 reads CASSLVSRGGETQYF. CDR3 bases: TGTGCCAGCAGCTTAGTGTCGAGAGGGGGAGAGACCCAGTACTTC.

This clonotype has a count of ten or more. V is TRBV12-3 or TRBV12-4 and J is TRBJ1-2, with D maybe TRBD1 (6 bases). V lost 3 bases, J lost 6 bases, and 11 bases lay in between. CDR3 length equals 13 residues. The CDR3 loop is CASSLRGGNGYTF. In DNA form, the CDR3 reads TGTGCCAGCAGTTTGAGAGGGGGAAATGGCTACACCTTC.

This clonotype showed up many times. The rearrangement links TRBV4-2 to TRBJ2-7; TRBD1 is a possible D gene (7 bases). V shed 2 bases and J shed 4 bases, with 9 bases lying between them. Germline CDR1 is LGHNA and CDR2 is YNFKEQ. The CDR3 covers 13 residues. This chain's CDR3 is CASSQSGGYEQYF. CDR3 in DNA: TGTGCCAGCAGCCAATCAGGGGGGTACGAGCAGTACTTC.

This clonotype has only a few counts. The rearrangement uses TRBV7-2 and TRBJ2-7, with a weak D call TRBD2 (6 bases). CDR3 length: 15 amino acids. Germline assignment: CDR1 SGHTA and CDR2 FQGNSA. The ends were cut back, 4 bases at V and 2 bases at J, with 15 bases in the middle. The CDR3 loop reads CASSSYSGLAYEQYF. Here the CDR3 DNA reads TGTGCCAGCAGCTCCTATAGCGGTTTGGCCTACGAGCAGTACTTC.

The table lists this clonotype with many counts. The chain employs TRBV5-8 and TRBJ2-6; tentatively, D is TRBD1 (6 bases). Germline assignment: CDR1 SGHTS and CDR2 YDEGEE. The CDR3 totals 18 residues. V lost 0 bases and J 0 bases, leaving 13 bases between the germline ends. CDR3 DNA: TGTGCCAGCAGCTTGGCGTGGGGGCGATACTCTGGGGCCAACGTCCTGACTTTC. Its protein is CASSLAWGRYSGANVLTF.

This clonotype was seen at least ten times. J is TRBJ2-1 and V is TRBV12-3 or TRBV12-4; D is unclear. The length of the CDR3 is 15 residues. Trimming left V 3 bases short and J 4 bases short, with 13 bases between. The CDR3 bases are TGTGCCAGCAGTTTCGGCCGGAGAGCATACAATGAGCAGTTCTTC. Its translation is CASSFGRRAYNEQFF.

This clonotype was counted at least ten times. This chain connects TRBV29-1 to TRBJ2-5; D is possibly TRBD2 (7 bases). The length of the CDR3 is 13 residues. From germline, CDR1 is SQVTM and CDR2 ANQGSEA. Trimming took off 4 bases at V and 5 bases at J, with 14 bases between the two ends. The CDR3 region has the DNA TGCAGCGTTGTCGGGGGGCTGAGGGAGACCCAGTACTTC. Its translation: CSVVGGLRETQYF. Variable domain in full (rest from reference TRBV29-1 and TRBJ2-5): SAVISQKPSRDICQRGTSLTIQCQVDSQVTMMFWYRQQPGQSLTLIATANQGSEATYESGFVIDKFPISRPNLTFSTLTVSNMSPEDSSIYLCSVVGGLRETQYFGPGTRLLVL.